This is a list of T cell receptor beta chains from one sample in a study of PD-L1 blockade in urothelial cancer. The table came from immunoSEQ multiplex PCR; TCRdb's copy has only in-frame clones and leaves some out. This table has under 35,000 clones, about 87% appearing once. This specimen consisted of PBMCs, obtained around atezolizumab (anti-PD-L1) treatment. The source is a man aged 45-65 years with urothelial cancer. Both conserved end residues are part of each CDR3. Each record gives: D gene, clone size, J gene, V gene, CDR3 protein, CDR3 DNA. The D gene is left open where the match is weak. Only part of the rows carry a size: once, few, many, or a class if the clone is expanded.

D gene: NA; clone size: once; J gene: TRBJ2-1; V gene: TRBV9; CDR3 protein: CASSRVVNEQFF; CDR3 DNA: TGTGCCAGCAGCAGAGTAGTGAATGAGCAGTTCTTC
D gene: TRBD2; clone size: NA; J gene: TRBJ2-3; V gene: TRBV13; CDR3 protein: CASSLYRRTSGSSSTDTQYF; CDR3 DNA: TGTGCCAGCAGCTTATACCGTCGGACTAGCGGGAGCTCTAGCACAGATACGCAGTATTTT
D gene: TRBD1; clone size: NA; J gene: TRBJ2-7; V gene: TRBV29-1; CDR3 protein: CSVPGDRGAVGQYF; CDR3 DNA: TGCAGCGTCCCGGGTGACAGGGGCGCCGTGGGGCAGTACTTC
D gene: NA; clone size: NA; J gene: TRBJ1-1; V gene: TRBV4-1; CDR3 protein: CASSQPRGTEAFF; CDR3 DNA: TGCGCCAGCAGCCAGCCCAGGGGAACTGAAGCTTTCTTT
D gene: NA; clone size: NA; J gene: TRBJ2-5; V gene: TRBV5-1; CDR3 protein: CASSENQGYQETQYF; CDR3 DNA: TGCGCCAGCAGCGAAAATCAGGGGTACCAAGAGACCCAGTACTTC
D gene: TRBD1; clone size: few; J gene: TRBJ1-6; V gene: TRBV2; CDR3 protein: CASRINRGISPLHF; CDR3 DNA: TGTGCCAGCAGAATTAACAGGGGGATTTCACCCCTCCACTTT
D gene: TRBD1; clone size: NA; J gene: TRBJ2-5; V gene: TRBV7-9; CDR3 protein: CASSLARDRNGETQYF; CDR3 DNA: TGTGCCAGCAGCTTAGCCCGGGACAGGAATGGGGAGACCCAGTACTTC
D gene: TRBD1; clone size: NA; J gene: TRBJ2-1; V gene: TRBV9; CDR3 protein: CASSVEPGQGGTNEQFF; CDR3 DNA: TGTGCCAGCAGCGTAGAACCGGGACAGGGGGGTACAAATGAGCAGTTCTTC
D gene: NA; clone size: few; J gene: TRBJ1-1; V gene: TRBV6-5; CDR3 protein: CASSYTRNTEAFF; CDR3 DNA: TGTGCCAGCAGTTACACTAGGAACACTGAAGCTTTCTTT
D gene: NA; clone size: NA; J gene: TRBJ2-7; V gene: TRBV27; CDR3 protein: CASTTGTPPGEQYF; CDR3 DNA: TGTGCCAGCACTACCGGGACACCCCCCGGGGAGCAGTACTTC
D gene: NA; clone size: NA; J gene: TRBJ1-6; V gene: TRBV15; CDR3 protein: CATSRGYSALHF; CDR3 DNA: TGTGCCACCAGCAGAGGTTATTCCGCCCTCCACTTT
D gene: NA; clone size: NA; J gene: TRBJ2-7; V gene: TRBV19; CDR3 protein: CASRLHNEASYEQYF; CDR3 DNA: TGTGCCAGTAGGCTACATAATGAGGCCTCCTACGAGCAGTACTTC
D gene: NA; clone size: medium-sized; J gene: TRBJ1-5; V gene: TRBV2; CDR3 protein: CASGNQFTLNGDYSNQPQHF; CDR3 DNA: TGTGCCAGCGGTAATCAATTCACCCTAAATGGAGACTATAGCAATCAGCCCCAGCATTTT
D gene: NA; clone size: NA; J gene: TRBJ1-5; V gene: TRBV15; CDR3 protein: CATSSPSKINQPQHF; CDR3 DNA: TGTGCCACCAGCAGCCCGAGTAAGATCAATCAGCCCCAGCATTTT
D gene: NA; clone size: NA; J gene: TRBJ2-1; V gene: TRBV12-5; CDR3 protein: CASGTTGRQDHNEQFF; CDR3 DNA: TGTGCTAGTGGTACAACAGGGAGACAGGATCACAATGAGCAGTTCTTC
D gene: TRBD1; clone size: NA; J gene: TRBJ2-1; V gene: TRBV5-1; CDR3 protein: CASSLVGDRSYNEQFF; CDR3 DNA: TGCGCCAGCAGCTTGGTAGGGGACAGGTCCTACAATGAGCAGTTCTTC
D gene: NA; clone size: NA; J gene: TRBJ2-1; V gene: TRBV5-1; CDR3 protein: CASSLGLERYNEQFF; CDR3 DNA: TGCGCCAGCAGCTTGGGGTTGGAGCGCTACAATGAGCAGTTCTTC
D gene: NA; clone size: few; J gene: TRBJ2-3; V gene: TRBV4-1; CDR3 protein: CASSHPTEPQWEDTQYF; CDR3 DNA: TGCGCCAGCAGCCATCCAACTGAGCCTCAGTGGGAGGATACGCAGTATTTT
D gene: NA; clone size: NA; J gene: TRBJ2-1; V gene: TRBV20-1; CDR3 protein: CSAPTRNEQFF; CDR3 DNA: TGCAGTGCCCCAACTAGGAATGAGCAGTTCTTC
D gene: NA; clone size: NA; J gene: TRBJ2-2; V gene: TRBV11-2; CDR3 protein: CASSFFGGDTGELFF; CDR3 DNA: TGTGCCAGCAGCTTTTTTGGAGGGGACACCGGGGAGCTGTTTTTT
D gene: TRBD1; clone size: once; J gene: TRBJ2-7; V gene: TRBV5-1; CDR3 protein: CASSLGQGADLSEQYF; CDR3 DNA: TGCGCCAGCAGCTTGGGACAGGGGGCGGACCTTTCCGAGCAGTACTTC